One sample yielded the 11 T cell receptor beta chains listed below, sequenced in a study of monozygotic twins with inflammatory bowel disease. TCRdb reworked the 5' RACE reads into one entry per CDR3 protein, no DNA. The sample table sets out 300,000 to 400,000 distinct CDR3 sequences. The sample taken for sequencing was blood. These receptors were taken from a human donor with ulcerative colitis or Crohn's disease, or a healthy co-twin of an affected twin (not recorded which).

The chain carries TRBV5-1 and TRBJ1-5. Germline loops: CDR1 SGHRS, CDR2 YFSETQ. The length of the CDR3 is 14 residues. The CDR3 sequence: CASSRPNSNQPQHF.

V and J are TRBV5-1 and TRBJ1-6. Germline CDR1 and CDR2: SGHRS and YFSETQ. The CDR3 contains 19 residues. The CDR3: CASSLDLRTGPSYNSPLHF.

CDR3 amino acids: CASSSGGAGSYNEQFF. The genes are TRBV28 and TRBJ2-1; TCRdb reports TRBD2, a call that lacks DNA to check it against. This CDR3 is built from 16 residues. Germline V CDR1 and CDR2: MDHEN, SYDVKM.

The rearrangement uses TRBV4-3 and TRBJ1-5. The V gene's germline CDR1 is LGHNA and CDR2 YSLEER. This CDR3 comprises 15 residues. The CDR3 sequence: CASSQGLGGNQPQHF.

This chain joins TRBV7-9 and TRBJ1-4. The CDR3 is 11 amino acids. Germline V gene data show CDR1 as SEHNR and CDR2 as FQNEAQ (reference sequence). The CDR3 spells CASSLEGKLFF.

CDR3 amino acids: CASSLARMAVTDTQYF. V and J are TRBV5-1 and TRBJ2-3. CDR3 length: 16 residues. Germline CDR1 and CDR2: SGHRS and YFSETQ.

This chain links TRBV5-6 with TRBJ2-7; with no DNA, the TCRdb D assignment of TRBD1 cannot be verified. The CDR3 runs to 15 residues. Germline CDR1 SGHDT, CDR2 YYEEEE. CDR3 region: CASSAPQTGSYEQYF.

The chain joins TRBV30 to TRBJ1-5; no DNA is available, so the TRBD1 call from TCRdb remains unchecked. The germline V gene has CDR1 GTSNPN and CDR2 SVGIG (reference sequence). The CDR3 runs 13 residues. CDR3 loop: CAWSQGGDQPQHF.

CDR3 protein: CASSRDISSYNSPLHF. J is TRBJ1-6 and V is TRBV6-2 or TRBV6-3; TCRdb outputs TRBD1, but without DNA this stays unchecked. Germline lookup yields CDR1 MNHEY and CDR2 SVGEGT. The CDR3 has 16 residues.

The chain recombines TRBV7-2 with TRBJ2-3. CDR3 length: 14 amino acids. Germline loops: CDR1 SGHTA, CDR2 FQGNSA. The CDR3 is CASSQTRSTDTQYF.

The chain is built from TRBV4-1 and TRBJ2-3; TCRdb reports TRBD1, a call that lacks DNA to check it against. Per the germline V gene, CDR1 is MGHRA and CDR2 is YSYEKL. This CDR3 comprises 16 residues. CDR3 protein: CASSRLRDSRTDTQYF.